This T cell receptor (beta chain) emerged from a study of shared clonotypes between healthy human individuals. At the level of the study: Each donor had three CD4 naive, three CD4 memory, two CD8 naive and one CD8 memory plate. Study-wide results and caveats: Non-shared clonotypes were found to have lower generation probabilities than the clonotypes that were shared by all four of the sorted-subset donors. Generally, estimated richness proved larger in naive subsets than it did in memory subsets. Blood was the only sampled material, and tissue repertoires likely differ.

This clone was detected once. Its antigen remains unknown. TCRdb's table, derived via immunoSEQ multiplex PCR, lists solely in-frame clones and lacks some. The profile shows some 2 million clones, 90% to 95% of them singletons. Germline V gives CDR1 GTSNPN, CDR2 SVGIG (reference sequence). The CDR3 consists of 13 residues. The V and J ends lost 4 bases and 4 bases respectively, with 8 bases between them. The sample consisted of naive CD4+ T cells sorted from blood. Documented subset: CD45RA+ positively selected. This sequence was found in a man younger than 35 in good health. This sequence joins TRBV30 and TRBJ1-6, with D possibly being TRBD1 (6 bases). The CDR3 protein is CAWMTGYNSPLHF. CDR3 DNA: TGTGCCTGGATGACAGGTTATAATTCACCCCTCCACTTT.